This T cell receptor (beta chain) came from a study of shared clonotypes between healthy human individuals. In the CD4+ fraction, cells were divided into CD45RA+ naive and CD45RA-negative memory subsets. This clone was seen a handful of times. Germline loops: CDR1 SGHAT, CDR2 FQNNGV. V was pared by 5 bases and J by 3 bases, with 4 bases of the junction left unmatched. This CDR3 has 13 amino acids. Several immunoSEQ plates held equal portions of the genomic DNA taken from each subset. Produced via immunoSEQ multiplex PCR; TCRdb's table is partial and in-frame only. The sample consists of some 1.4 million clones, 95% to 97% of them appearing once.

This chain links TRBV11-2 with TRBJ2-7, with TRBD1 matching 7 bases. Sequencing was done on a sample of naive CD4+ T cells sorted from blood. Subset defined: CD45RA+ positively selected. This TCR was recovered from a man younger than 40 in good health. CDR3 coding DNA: TGTGCCAGCAGCAAGGGACAGAACTACGAGCAGTACTTC. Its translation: CASSKGQNYEQYF. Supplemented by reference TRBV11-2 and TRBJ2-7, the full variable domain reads EAGVAQSPRYKIIEKRQSVAFWCNPISGHATLYWYQQILGQGPKLLIQFQNNGVVDDSQLPKDRFSAERLKGVDSTLKIQPAKLEDSAVYLCASSKGQNYEQYFGPGTRLTVT.